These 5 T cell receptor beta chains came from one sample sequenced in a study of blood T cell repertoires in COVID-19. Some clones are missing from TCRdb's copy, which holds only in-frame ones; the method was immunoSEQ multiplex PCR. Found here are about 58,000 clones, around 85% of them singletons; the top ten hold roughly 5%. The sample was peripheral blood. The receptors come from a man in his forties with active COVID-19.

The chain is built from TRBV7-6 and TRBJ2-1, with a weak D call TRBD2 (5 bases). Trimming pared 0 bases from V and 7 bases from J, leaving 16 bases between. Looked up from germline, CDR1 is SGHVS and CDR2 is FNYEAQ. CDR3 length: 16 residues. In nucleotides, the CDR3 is TGTGCCAGCAGCTTAGCGGGTCAGCTAGCTTTAAATGAGCAGTTCTTC. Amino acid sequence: CASSLAGQLALNEQFF.

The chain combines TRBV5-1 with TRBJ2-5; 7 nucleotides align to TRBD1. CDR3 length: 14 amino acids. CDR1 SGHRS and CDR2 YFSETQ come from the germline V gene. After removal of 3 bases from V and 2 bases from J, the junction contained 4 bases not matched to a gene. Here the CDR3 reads CASSWKGQQETQYF. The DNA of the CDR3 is TGCGCCAGCAGCTGGAAGGGACAGCAAGAGACCCAGTACTTC.

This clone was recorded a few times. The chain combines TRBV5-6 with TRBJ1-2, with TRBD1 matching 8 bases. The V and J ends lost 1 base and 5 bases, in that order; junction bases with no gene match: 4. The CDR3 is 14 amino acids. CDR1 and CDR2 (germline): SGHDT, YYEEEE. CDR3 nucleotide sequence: TGTGCCAGCAGCTTGCGGACAGGGTTTTATGGCTACACCTTC. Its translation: CASSLRTGFYGYTF. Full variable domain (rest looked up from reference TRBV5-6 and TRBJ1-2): DAGVTQSPTHLIKTRGQQVTLRCSPKSGHDTVSWYQQALGQGPQFIFQYYEEEERQRGNFPDRFSGHQFPNYSSELNVNALLLGDSALYLCASSLRTGFYGYTFGSGTRLTVV.

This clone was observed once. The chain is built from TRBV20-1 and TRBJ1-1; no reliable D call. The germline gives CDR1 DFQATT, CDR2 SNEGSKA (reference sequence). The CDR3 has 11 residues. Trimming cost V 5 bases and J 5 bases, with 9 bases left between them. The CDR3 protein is CSADGETEAFF. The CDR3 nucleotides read TGCAGTGCTGACGGGGAAACTGAAGCTTTCTTT.

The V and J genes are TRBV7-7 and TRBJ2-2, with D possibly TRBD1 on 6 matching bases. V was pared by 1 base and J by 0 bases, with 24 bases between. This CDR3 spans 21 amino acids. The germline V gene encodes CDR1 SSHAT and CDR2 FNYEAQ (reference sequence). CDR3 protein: CASSLGGVRAKGDANTGELFF. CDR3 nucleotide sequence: TGTGCCAGCAGCTTAGGGGGTGTGAGGGCCAAGGGGGATGCGAACACCGGGGAGCTGTTTTTT.